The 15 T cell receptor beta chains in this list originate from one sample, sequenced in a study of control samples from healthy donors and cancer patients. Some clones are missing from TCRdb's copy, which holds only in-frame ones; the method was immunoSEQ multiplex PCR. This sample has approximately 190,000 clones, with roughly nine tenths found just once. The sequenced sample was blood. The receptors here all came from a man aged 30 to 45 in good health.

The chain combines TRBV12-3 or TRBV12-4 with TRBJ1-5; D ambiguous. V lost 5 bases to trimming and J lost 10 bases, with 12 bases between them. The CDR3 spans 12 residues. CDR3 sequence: CASSDGLQPQHF. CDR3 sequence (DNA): TGTGCCAGCAGTGACGGTCTTCAACCCCAGCATTTT.

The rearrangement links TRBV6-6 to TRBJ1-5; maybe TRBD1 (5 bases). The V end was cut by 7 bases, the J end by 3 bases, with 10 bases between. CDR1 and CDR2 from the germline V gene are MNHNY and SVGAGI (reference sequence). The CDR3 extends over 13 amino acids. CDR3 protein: CASIGTLNQPQHF. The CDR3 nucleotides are TGTGCCAGCATCGGGACGCTCAATCAGCCCCAGCATTTT.

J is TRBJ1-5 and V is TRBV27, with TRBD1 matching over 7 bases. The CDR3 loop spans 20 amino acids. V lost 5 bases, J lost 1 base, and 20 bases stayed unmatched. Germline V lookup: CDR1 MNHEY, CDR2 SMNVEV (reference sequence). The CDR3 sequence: CASSPSGTDSFRGSNQPQHF. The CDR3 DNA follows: TGTGCCAGCAGTCCCTCCGGGACAGACTCTTTCCGTGGCAGCAATCAGCCCCAGCATTTT.

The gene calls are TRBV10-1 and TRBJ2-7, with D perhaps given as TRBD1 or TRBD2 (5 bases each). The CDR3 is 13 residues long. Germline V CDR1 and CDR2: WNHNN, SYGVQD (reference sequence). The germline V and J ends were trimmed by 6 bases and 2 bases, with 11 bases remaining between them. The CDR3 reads CASSGTGPYEQYF. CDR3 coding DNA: TGCGCCAGCAGCGGGACGGGGCCCTACGAGCAGTACTTC.

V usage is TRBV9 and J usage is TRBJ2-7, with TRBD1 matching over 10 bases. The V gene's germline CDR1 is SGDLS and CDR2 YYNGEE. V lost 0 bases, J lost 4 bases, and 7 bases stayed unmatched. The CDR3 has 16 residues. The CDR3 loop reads CASSVEEGTGVYEQYF. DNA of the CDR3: TGTGCCAGCAGCGTAGAAGAAGGGACAGGGGTGTACGAGCAGTACTTC.

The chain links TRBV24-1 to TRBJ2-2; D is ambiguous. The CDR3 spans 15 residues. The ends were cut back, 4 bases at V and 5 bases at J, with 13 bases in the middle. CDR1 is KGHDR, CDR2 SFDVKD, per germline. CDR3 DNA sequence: TGTGCCACCAGTGACGGACCTCCGGAGACCGGGGAGCTGTTTTTT. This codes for CATSDGPPETGELFF.

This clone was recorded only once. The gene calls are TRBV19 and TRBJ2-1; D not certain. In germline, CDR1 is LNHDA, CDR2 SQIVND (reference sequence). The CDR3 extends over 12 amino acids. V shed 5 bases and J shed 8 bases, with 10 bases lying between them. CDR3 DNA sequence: TGTGCCAGTAGTCGGGTCGTCCATGAGCAGTTCTTC. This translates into CASSRVVHEQFF.

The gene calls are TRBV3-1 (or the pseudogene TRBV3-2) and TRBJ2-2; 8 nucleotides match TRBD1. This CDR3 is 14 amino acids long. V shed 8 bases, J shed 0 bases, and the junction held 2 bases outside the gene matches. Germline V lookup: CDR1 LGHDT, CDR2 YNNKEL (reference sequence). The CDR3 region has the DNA TGTGCCAGCGGACAGGGACCGAACACCGGGGAGCTGTTTTTT. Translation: CASGQGPNTGELFF.

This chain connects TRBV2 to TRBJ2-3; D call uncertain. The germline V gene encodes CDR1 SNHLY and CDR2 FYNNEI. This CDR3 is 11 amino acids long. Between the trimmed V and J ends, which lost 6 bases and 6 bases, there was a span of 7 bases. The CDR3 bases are TGTGCCAGCAGCAGTCGCGATACGCAGTATTTT. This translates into CASSSRDTQYF.

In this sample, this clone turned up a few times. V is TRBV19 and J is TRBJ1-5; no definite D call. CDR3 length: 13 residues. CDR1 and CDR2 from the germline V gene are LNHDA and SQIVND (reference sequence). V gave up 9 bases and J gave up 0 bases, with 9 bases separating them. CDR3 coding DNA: TGTGCCAGCGCGGCGTATAGCAATCAGCCCCAGCATTTT. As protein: CASAAYSNQPQHF.

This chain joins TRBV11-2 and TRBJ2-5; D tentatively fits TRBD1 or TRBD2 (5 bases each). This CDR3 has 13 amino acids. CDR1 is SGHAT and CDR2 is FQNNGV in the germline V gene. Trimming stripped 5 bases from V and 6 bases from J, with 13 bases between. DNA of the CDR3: TGTGCCAGCAGCGCCTTTGGGGGTCAGACCCAGTACTTC. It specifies CASSAFGGQTQYF.

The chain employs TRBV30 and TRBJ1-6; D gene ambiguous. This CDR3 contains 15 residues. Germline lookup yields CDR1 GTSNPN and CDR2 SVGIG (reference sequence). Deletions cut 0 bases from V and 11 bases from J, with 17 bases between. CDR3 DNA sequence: TGTGCCTGGAGTGTCCCCCTTGCAGGAAGGACACCCCTCCACTTT. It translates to CAWSVPLAGRTPLHF.

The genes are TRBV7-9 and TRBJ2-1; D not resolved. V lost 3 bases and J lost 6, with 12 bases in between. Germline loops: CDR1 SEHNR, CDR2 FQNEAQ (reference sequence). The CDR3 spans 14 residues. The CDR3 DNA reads TGTGCCAGCAGCTTCGTAAACAGAGTCAATGAGCAGTTCTTC. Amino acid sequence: CASSFVNRVNEQFF.

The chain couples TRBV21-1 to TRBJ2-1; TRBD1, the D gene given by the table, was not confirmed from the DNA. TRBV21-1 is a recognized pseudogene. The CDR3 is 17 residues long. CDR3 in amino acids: CASSKAPGGKAEEEQFF. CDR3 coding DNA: TGTGCCAGCAGCAAAGCACCAGGGGGCAAGGCTGAGGAGGAGCAGTTCTTC.

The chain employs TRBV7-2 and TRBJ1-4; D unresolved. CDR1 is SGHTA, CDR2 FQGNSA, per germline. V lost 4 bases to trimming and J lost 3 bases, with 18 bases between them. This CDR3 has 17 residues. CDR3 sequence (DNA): TGTGCCAGCAGCTCGAATGACGTCCTTTCAGCTAATGAAAAACTGTTTTTT. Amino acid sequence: CASSSNDVLSANEKLFF.